A selection of T cell receptor beta chains follows, all from one sample in a study of cytomegalovirus exposure and HLA in healthy donors. The data were produced by immunoSEQ multiplex PCR, yet TCRdb's version contains in-frame clones alone and is incomplete. The table includes 180,000 or so clones, 80% detected once. The sample taken for sequencing was PBMCs. The receptor set was obtained from a woman in her 30s in good health and CMV-seronegative. The CDR3 runs from the conserved cysteine through the conserved F or W. Fields, in order: V gene, D gene, J gene, clone size, CDR3 DNA, CDR3 protein. The D gene is left open where the match is weak. Expanded clones get a size class; other rows say once, few or many, or leave the size out.

TRBV28	.	TRBJ1-2	.	TGTGCCAGCATCCCCCGGCCCCAGGGGTATGGCTACACCTTC	CASIPRPQGYGYTF
TRBV15	.	TRBJ1-5	.	TGTGCCACCAGCAGACAACAAGGACTTAATCAGCCCCAGCATTTT	CATSRQQGLNQPQHF
TRBV19	.	TRBJ1-2	.	TGTGCCAGTAGTGAACAGGGAGTTGGCTACACCTTC	CASSEQGVGYTF
TRBV25-1	.	TRBJ1-2	once	.	CASSTRFGTGSGYPF
TRBV7-9	.	TRBJ2-5	few	TGTGCCAGCAGCCCCATTATAACGGGAGCACCACAAGAGACCCAGTACTTC	CASSPIITGAPQETQYF
TRBV27	TRBD2	TRBJ2-7	.	TGTGCCAGCAGTATCCCGTTGGCGGGGGGGCGCTACGAGCAGTACTTC	CASSIPLAGGRYEQYF
TRBV19	.	TRBJ1-5	once	TGTGCCAGTAGTTCCAGGGTGTACGGTCAGCCCCAGCATTTT	CASSSRVYGQPQHF
TRBV29-1	TRBD2	TRBJ2-1	once	TGCAGCGTTCTGGGACCGGGACTAGCGGGGGCATCGGGGCAGTTCTTC	CSVLGPGLAGASGQFF
TRBV5-1	.	TRBJ2-7	.	TGCGCCAGCAGCTTGCGTCCAGGGCGGTTGGACTTC	CASSLRPGRLDF
TRBV2	TRBD1	TRBJ1-4	.	TGTGCCAGCAGTATCAGGGGGGAAACTAATGAAAAACTGTTTTTT	CASSIRGETNEKLFF
TRBV9	TRBD2	TRBJ2-5	.	TGTGCCAGCTCATCTAGCGGGCAAGAGACCCAGTACTTC	CASSSSGQETQYF
TRBV28	TRBD1	TRBJ1-2	once	TGTGCCAGCAGTCGTGACAGGGGAGGGACCAATGGCTACACCTTC	CASSRDRGGTNGYTF
TRBV25-1	.	TRBJ2-5	.	TGTGCCAGCAGTGATAGATGGGCAGCCCGCTCCGGGACCCAGTACTTC	CASSDRWAARSGTQYF
TRBV5-4	.	TRBJ2-1	.	TGTGCCAGCAGCAGGGAAGGAGGGGCGGCTTACAATGAGCAGTTCTTC	CASSREGGAAYNEQFF
TRBV11-3	TRBD2	TRBJ2-6	.	TGTGCCAGCAGCTCGGGGGGAAGTGGGGCCAACGTCCTGACTTTC	CASSSGGSGANVLTF
TRBV27	.	TRBJ1-5	.	TGTGCCAGCAGTTTGGGCAGGGGCGGCAATCAGCCCCAGCATTTT	CASSLGRGGNQPQHF
TRBV2	TRBD2	TRBJ2-3	.	TGTGCCAGCAGTGAAGCCCCAGCGGGGGGAACGCAGTATTTT	CASSEAPAGGTQYF
TRBV5-4	TRBD1	TRBJ1-1	.	TGTGCCAGCAGTTTGGGCCACAGGGGTGGGGGCACTGAAGCTTTCTTT	CASSLGHRGGGTEAFF
TRBV4-2	TRBD1	TRBJ1-4	few	TGTGCCAGCAGCCAGCCGGGACAGGTTGAAAAACTGTTTTTT	CASSQPGQVEKLFF
TRBV5-6	TRBD2	TRBJ2-3	.	TGTGCCAGCAGCTTGGCTCTAGCGGGGGGCACAGATACGCAGTATTTT	CASSLALAGGTDTQYF
TRBV29-1	.	TRBJ1-1	.	TGCAGCGTTGTTTCCCCCCTTCCAGGGAGGATGAACACTGAAGCTTTCTTT	CSVVSPLPGRMNTEAFF
TRBV7-9	.	TRBJ1-2	once	TGTGCCAGCAGCACCCCACGGAGAGGGATACCCTATGGCTACACCTTC	CASSTPRRGIPYGYTF
TRBV2	.	TRBJ1-5	.	TGTGCCAGCTGCCGGGGGATCAATCAGCCCCAGCATTTT	CASCRGINQPQHF
TRBV4-3	TRBD1	TRBJ1-1	few	TGCGCCAGCAGCCAAGGGACAGGGGAAGCGAACACTGAAGCTTTCTTT	CASSQGTGEANTEAFF
TRBV19	TRBD1	TRBJ2-1	.	TGTGCCAGTAGTATTGGACAGGGAGCATACAATGAGCAGTTCTTC	CASSIGQGAYNEQFF
TRBV5-1	.	TRBJ2-5	.	TGCGCCAGCACCCCCCTGGGGACTCTCCAAGAGACCCAGTACTTC	CASTPLGTLQETQYF
TRBV4-1	TRBD2	TRBJ2-3	.	TGCGCCAGCAGCCTCGGACTAGCTAGGACAGATACGCAGTATTTT	CASSLGLARTDTQYF
TRBV27	.	TRBJ1-6	.	TGTGCCAGCAGTTTATCGGGGGCAGCTAATAATTCACCCCTCCACTTT	CASSLSGAANNSPLHF
TRBV5-1	.	TRBJ1-1	.	TGCGCCAGCAGCTTGGTCAGGGCTGACACTGAAGCTTTCTTT	CASSLVRADTEAFF
TRBV18	TRBD2	TRBJ2-7	once	TGTGCCAGCTCACCAGGCCCCGGACTAGCGGGGTTTCCCTACGAGCAGTACTTC	CASSPGPGLAGFPYEQYF
TRBV6-5	TRBD1	TRBJ1-2	.	TGTGCCAGCAGCCCCACAGGGGGCTATGGCTACACCTTC	CASSPTGGYGYTF
TRBV11-2	.	TRBJ1-1	once	TGTGCCAGTGGTGAGGAAACGAACACTGAAGCTTTCTTT	CASGEETNTEAFF
TRBV6-5	.	TRBJ2-7	.	TGTGCCACTTCCTCAGCGACAGGCTTCTACGAGCAGTACTTC	CATSSATGFYEQYF
TRBV7-8	.	TRBJ1-1	.	TGTGCCAGCAGCCCACTGGGATGGCAGGGTCGGTGGTCAAAAATGAACACTGAAGCTTTCTTT	CASSPLGWQGRWSKMNTEAFF
TRBV11-2	.	TRBJ1-2	once	TGTGCCAGCAGCTTTTATCATCGCAGGGACAACAACTATGGCTACACCTTC	CASSFYHRRDNNYGYTF
TRBV7-2	.	TRBJ1-4	.	TGTGCCAGCAGCTTTGGCAGGGTCGGCGAAAAACTGTTTTTT	CASSFGRVGEKLFF
TRBV5-6	.	TRBJ2-3	few	TGTGCCAGCAGCTTGGTCGGTAGCACAGATACGCAGTATTTT	CASSLVGSTDTQYF
TRBV5-5	TRBD1	TRBJ1-2	few	TGTGCCAGCAGCTTGGGGACAGGTGGCTACACCTTC	CASSLGTGGYTF
TRBV4-2	.	TRBJ2-5	.	TGTGCCAGCAGCCAGGCAGGGGAAACAGCTTGGGGGGAGACCCAGTACTTC	CASSQAGETAWGETQYF
TRBV5-4	TRBD1	TRBJ1-3	.	TGTGCCAGCAGCTTGGGGACAGGGTCTGGAAACACCATATATTTT	CASSLGTGSGNTIYF
TRBV19	.	TRBJ2-5	.	TGTGCCAGTCAGGTTGATGGACTCAGGGAGACCCAGTACTTC	CASQVDGLRETQYF
TRBV5-1	TRBD1	TRBJ1-1	few	TGCGCCAGCAGCCCCACTCGACAGGGCCCGAACACTGAAGCTTTCTTT	CASSPTRQGPNTEAFF